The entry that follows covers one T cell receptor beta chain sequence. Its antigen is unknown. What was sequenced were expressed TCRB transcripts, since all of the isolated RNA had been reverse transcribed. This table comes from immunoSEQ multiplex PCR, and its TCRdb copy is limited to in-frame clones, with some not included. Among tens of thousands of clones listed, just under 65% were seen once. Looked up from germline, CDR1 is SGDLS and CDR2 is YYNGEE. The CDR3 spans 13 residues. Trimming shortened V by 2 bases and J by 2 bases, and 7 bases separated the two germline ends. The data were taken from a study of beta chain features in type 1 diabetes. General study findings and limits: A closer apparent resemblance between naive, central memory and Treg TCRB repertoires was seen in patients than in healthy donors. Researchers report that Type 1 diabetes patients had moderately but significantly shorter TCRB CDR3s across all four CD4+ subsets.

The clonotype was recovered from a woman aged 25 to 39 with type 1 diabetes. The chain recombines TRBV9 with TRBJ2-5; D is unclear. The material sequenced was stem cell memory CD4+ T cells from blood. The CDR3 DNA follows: TGTGCCAGCAGCGTGAGTTTACAAGAGACCCAGTACTTC. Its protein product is CASSVSLQETQYF.